This TCR beta chain was recorded in a study of naive and memory T cell subsets. Findings and limits, study-wide: Clonotypes are single alpha or beta chains, not paired receptors. Over 95% of naive TCR sequences appeared only once after error correction, unlike memory subsets. A few larger clonotypes appeared in naive repertoires, especially CD8, possibly memory cells re-expressing CD45RA. In CD4 and CD8 cells, diversity dropped from naive through EMRA.

The CDR3 has 13 amino acids. V was trimmed by 3 bases and J by 0 bases, leaving 9 bases between them. Germline CDR1 is DFQATT and CDR2 is SNEGSKA (reference sequence). Four subsets defined by CD45RA and CD27 were sorted after CD3, CD4, CD8 and live/dead staining. Two oligonucleotides, mixed equimolar, formed the beta constant-region primer covering TRBC1 and TRBC2. Four rounds of PCR amplified the ligated cDNA using nested alpha and beta constant-region primers plus SP2. TCRdb used MiXCR to reprocess the UMI-ligation and nested PCR reads, holding one entry per CDR3 protein. The table includes roughly 140,000 distinct CDR3 sequences, more than 15% detected once. Comment on this clonotype: Its cognate antigen is unknown.

The gene calls are TRBV20-1 and TRBJ2-7; maybe TRBD1 (5 bases). Sequencing was carried out using naive CD8+ T cells from blood. This receptor was taken from a human donor in good health. In nucleotides, the CDR3 is TGCAGTGCTAGCCACAGGAGCTCCTACGAGCAGTACTTC. Its protein product is CSASHRSSYEQYF.